Each of the 15 T cell receptor beta chains below was sequenced from the same sample in a study of CD8+ T cells in alopecia areata. Reverse transcription of extracted RNA yielded cDNA, which provided the sequencing template. Here immunoSEQ multiplex PCR was the method, and the copy in TCRdb shows in-frame clones only, minus some. The sample lists 11,000 or so clones, around 60% occurring once. Collection of lesional scalp punch biopsies and peripheral blood was performed in alopecia areata patients. The sample consisted of skin. The receptors derive from a human donor with alopecia areata.

The rearrangement joins TRBV7-3 to TRBJ2-1; 8 bases map to TRBD1. CDR3 length equals 15 residues. Looked up from germline, CDR1 is SGHTA and CDR2 is FQGTGA. V lost 6 bases, J lost 0 bases, and 4 bases stayed unmatched. CDR3: CASRRTGSSYNEQFF. In DNA form, the CDR3 reads TGTGCCAGCAGGAGGACAGGGAGCTCCTACAATGAGCAGTTCTTC.

The rearrangement links TRBV7-3 to TRBJ2-1; D may match TRBD1 or TRBD2 (5 bases each). The CDR3 length is 13 residues. V gave up 6 bases and J gave up 5 bases, with 11 bases separating them. Germline lookup yields CDR1 SGHTA and CDR2 FQGTGA. The CDR3 DNA is TGTGCCAGCAGTACCGGGACCAACAATGAGCAGTTCTTC. Translating gives CASSTGTNNEQFF.

The chain carries TRBV5-1 and TRBJ2-7; TRBD2 matches at 11 bases. Germline V gene sequence: CDR1 SGHRS, CDR2 YFSETQ. V shed 3 bases and J 3 bases; nucleotides not matched to a gene: 11. This CDR3 has 17 amino acids. CDR3: CASSSRGGTSGLYEQYF. DNA of the CDR3: TGCGCCAGCAGCTCCCGGGGGGGGACTAGCGGCCTCTACGAGCAGTACTTC.

The chain couples TRBV7-9 to TRBJ2-3; 12 bases agree with TRBD1. The V gene's germline CDR1 is SEHNR and CDR2 FQNEAQ (reference sequence). This CDR3 is 16 amino acids long. V was pared by 5 bases and J by 4 bases, with 7 bases of the junction left unmatched. The CDR3 nucleotides are TGTGCCAGCAGCGGGGACAGGGGGCTACGGGCAGATACGCAGTATTTT. Translating gives CASSGDRGLRADTQYF. Together with reference TRBV7-9 and TRBJ2-3, the CDR3 gives the full variable domain: DTGVSQNPRHKITKRGQNVTFRCDPISEHNRLYWYRQTLGQGPEFLTYFQNEAQLEKSRLLSDRFSAERPKGSFSTLEIQRTEQGDSAMYLCASSGDRGLRADTQYFGPGTRLTVL.

The chain joins TRBV6-5 to TRBJ2-1; D is possibly TRBD1 (6 bases). This CDR3 has 15 residues. Trimming cost V 10 bases and J 0 bases, with 16 bases left between them. Germline values: CDR1 MNHEY, CDR2 SVGAGI. CDR3 sequence reads: CATLPQGFSYNEQFF. DNA for the CDR3: TGTGCCACCCTACCCCAGGGGTTCTCCTACAATGAGCAGTTCTTC.

This clone was detected only a few times. The chain links TRBV2 to TRBJ2-7, with 9 bases aligning to TRBD1. After removal of 4 bases from V and 3 bases from J, the junction contained 4 bases not matched to a gene. CDR1 is SNHLY, CDR2 FYNNEI, per germline. The CDR3 is 14 amino acids. The CDR3 here is CASSGGQGSYEQYF. The CDR3 DNA reads as TGTGCCAGCAGTGGTGGACAGGGGAGCTACGAGCAGTACTTC.

The chain employs TRBV7-9 and TRBJ2-1, with D hard to call. V gave up 1 base and J gave up 4 bases, with 17 bases separating them. Germline V gives CDR1 SEHNR, CDR2 FQNEAQ (reference sequence). This CDR3 comprises 17 residues. The CDR3 DNA follows: TGTGCCAGCAGCTTAGAGGTTCCGTGGGAATTGTACAATGAGCAGTTCTTC. Encoded protein: CASSLEVPWELYNEQFF. The full variable domain, completed using reference TRBV7-9 and TRBJ2-1, is DTGVSQNPRHKITKRGQNVTFRCDPISEHNRLYWYRQTLGQGPEFLTYFQNEAQLEKSRLLSDRFSAERPKGSFSTLEIQRTEQGDSAMYLCASSLEVPWELYNEQFFGPGTRLTVL.

The V call is TRBV7-9, the J call TRBJ2-5, with D maybe TRBD1 (5 bases). With 1 base removed from V and 1 base from J, the gap between germline ends came to 13 bases. The CDR3 length is 16 residues. Per germline, CDR1 SEHNR and CDR2 FQNEAQ (reference sequence). CDR3 region: CASSLERGLSQETQYF. In DNA form, the CDR3 reads TGTGCCAGCAGCTTAGAAAGGGGTCTCTCCCAAGAGACCCAGTACTTC.

The rearrangement joins TRBV7-8 to TRBJ2-1, with 11 bases matching TRBD2. Germline trimming cut 5 bases from V and 9 bases from J; bases unmatched to any gene: 12. In germline, CDR1 is SGHVS, CDR2 FQNEAQ. This CDR3 contains 16 residues. The chain's CDR3 is CASSKWGLAESSEQFF. CDR3 DNA sequence: TGTGCCAGCAGCAAGTGGGGACTAGCGGAGTCGAGTGAGCAGTTCTTC.

The gene calls are TRBV18 and TRBJ1-2; D not resolved. The CDR3 length is 13 residues. The germline gives CDR1 KGHSH, CDR2 LQKENI. Between the trimmed V and J ends, which lost 1 base and 6 bases, there was a span of 9 bases. The CDR3 here is CASSPLGLDGYTF. For the CDR3, the DNA is TGTGCCAGCTCACCACTTGGCCTCGATGGCTACACCTTC. Full variable domain (rest looked up from reference TRBV18 and TRBJ1-2): NAGVMQNPRHLVRRRGQEARLRCSPMKGHSHVYWYRQLPEEGLKFMVYLQKENIIDESGMPKERFSAEFPKEGPSILRIQQVVRGDSAAYFCASSPLGLDGYTFGSGTRLTVV.

Relative to its sample, this clone is medium-sized. The DNA of the CDR3 is TGTGCCAGCCCTACCGGGCCCTACCACACCGGGGAGCTGTTTTTT. Amino acids: CASPTGPYHTGELFF. The chain uses TRBV7-9 and TRBJ2-2; D remains unclear. The germline gives CDR1 SEHNR, CDR2 FQNEAQ (reference sequence). V was shortened by 8 bases and J by 3 bases, with 16 bases between the two germline ends. There are 15 residues in the CDR3.

A word on this clone: This likely traces to a read error, being one base from a far larger clone. The chain is built from TRBV30 and TRBJ1-5; D is uncertain. Germline CDR1 and CDR2: GTSNPN and SVGIG (reference sequence). The length of the CDR3 is 13 residues. The CDR3 is CALSVGVNQPQHF. The CDR3, as DNA: TGTGCCTTGAGTGTGGGCGTAAATCAGCCCCAGCATTTT.

This rearrangement joins TRBV7-8 to TRBJ1-1; D is unresolved. Trimming took off 10 bases at V and 6 bases at J, with 15 bases between the two ends. Germline-derived CDR1 and CDR2 are SGHVS and FQNEAQ. The CDR3 has 12 amino acids. CDR3 loop: CAISPNVPEAFF. The DNA of the CDR3 is TGTGCCATCTCCCCCAATGTTCCTGAAGCTTTCTTT.

The gene calls are TRBV7-2 and TRBJ2-3; TRBD2 agrees at 11 bases. CDR1 and CDR2 (germline): SGHTA, FQGNSA. The CDR3 is 16 amino acids. Germline trimming cut 5 bases from V and 2 bases from J; bases unmatched to any gene: 6. CDR3: CASSRRLAGNTDTQYF. DNA of the CDR3: TGTGCCAGCAGCCGACGACTAGCGGGGAACACAGATACGCAGTATTTT.

The gene calls are TRBV21-1 and TRBJ2-2; the D call TRBD2 from the table was never checked on the DNA. TRBV21-1 is an annotated pseudogene. This CDR3 contains 15 residues. CDR3: CASGIREGRTGELFF. The DNA of the CDR3 is TGTGCCAGCGGGATTAGGGAGGGCAGGACCGGGGAGCTGTTTTTT.